This T cell receptor beta chain is from a study of T cell changes during pregnancy in multiple sclerosis. The table came from immunoSEQ multiplex PCR; TCRdb's copy has only in-frame clones and leaves some out. This table has under 70,000 clones, about 93% appearing once. The CDR3 spans 13 residues. The V end lost 3 bases, the J end lost 8 bases, and 10 bases lay between the germline ends. Germline CDR1 and CDR2: LNHDA and SQIVND (reference sequence). This clone was counted a single time. This rearrangement joins TRBV19 to TRBJ1-4; no definite D call. The sequencing here drew on CD4+ T cells from peripheral blood mononuclear cells, taken after pregnancy. The receptor was derived from a female donor with multiple sclerosis, enrolled in a pregnancy study. The CDR3: CASSMVLAEKLFF. Here the CDR3 DNA reads TGTGCCAGTAGTATGGTCCTCGCGGAAAAACTGTTTTTT.